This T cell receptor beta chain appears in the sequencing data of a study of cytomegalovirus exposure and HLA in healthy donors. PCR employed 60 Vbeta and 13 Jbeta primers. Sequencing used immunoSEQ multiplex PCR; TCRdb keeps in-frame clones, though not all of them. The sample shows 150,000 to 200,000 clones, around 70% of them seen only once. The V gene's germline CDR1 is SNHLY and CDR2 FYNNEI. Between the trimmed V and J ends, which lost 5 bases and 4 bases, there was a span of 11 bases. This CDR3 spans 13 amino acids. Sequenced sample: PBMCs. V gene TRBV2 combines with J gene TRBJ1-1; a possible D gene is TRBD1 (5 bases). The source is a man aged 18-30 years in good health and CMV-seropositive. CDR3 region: CASSRGEGTEAFF. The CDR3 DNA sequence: TGTGCCAGCAGTCGGGGGGAGGGCACTGAAGCTTTCTTT.